These 26 T cell receptor beta chains share one sample of origin, sequenced in a study of blood T cell repertoires in COVID-19. Assay used: immunoSEQ multiplex PCR; TCRdb lists only in-frame clones, some missing. The table lists approximately 140,000 clones, roughly 80% of them singletons. The sample taken for sequencing was peripheral blood. The receptor source for this set is a man between 45 and 60 years old with acute or convalescent COVID-19.

The rearrangement uses TRBV7-3 and TRBJ2-1; 8 nucleotides match TRBD2. Germline loops: CDR1 SGHTA, CDR2 FQGTGA. V was pared by 5 bases and J by 3 bases, with 9 bases of the junction left unmatched. This CDR3 is 16 amino acids long. DNA for the CDR3: TGTGCCAGCAGCAAACTAGGCGGGGGGCTCTACAATGAGCAGTTCTTC. It codes for CASSKLGGGLYNEQFF.

This clone turned up a few times. V and J are TRBV5-5 and TRBJ2-1, with 9 positions matching TRBD1. This CDR3 spans 15 amino acids. Unmatched junction bases numbered 4, after V lost 5 bases and J lost 1 base. Germline V gene data show CDR1 as SGHKS and CDR2 as YYEKEE (reference sequence). The CDR3 DNA reads TGTGCCAGCAGTTCCGGGACAGGGTCCTACAATGAGCAGTTCTTC. Translating it yields CASSSGTGSYNEQFF.

As concerns this clone: Other DNA sequences of this sample code for an identical CDR3. The chain couples TRBV3-1 (or the pseudogene TRBV3-2) to TRBJ1-3; no reliable D call. Trimming removed 1 base at V and 0 bases at J, with 10 bases between. Per germline, CDR1 LGHDT and CDR2 YNNKEL (reference sequence). CDR3 length: 16 amino acids. CDR3 protein: CASSQGRRFSGNTIYF. DNA for the CDR3: TGTGCCAGCAGCCAAGGGAGGAGATTCTCTGGAAACACCATATATTTT.

This chain connects TRBV11-2 to TRBJ2-7; the D gene is possibly TRBD1 (6 bases). CDR1 and CDR2 (germline): SGHAT, FQNNGV. V was shortened by 5 bases and J by 2 bases, with 13 bases between the two germline ends. The CDR3 runs 14 residues. Here the CDR3 DNA reads TGTGCCAGCAGCGCCGGGACACTCGCCTACGAGCAGTACTTC. The encoded protein is CASSAGTLAYEQYF.

The chain carries TRBV19 and TRBJ1-2; D call uncertain. The CDR3 runs 14 residues. Germline V gene sequence: CDR1 LNHDA, CDR2 SQIVND (reference sequence). V was pared by 6 bases and J by 4 bases, with 15 bases between. Here the CDR3 reads CASSSLDWSYGYTF. CDR3 coding DNA: TGTGCCAGTAGCTCGCTGGACTGGAGCTATGGCTACACCTTC.

The V call is TRBV14, the J call TRBJ2-7; weak D call: TRBD1 (6 bases). CDR3 length: 16 amino acids. V lost 0 bases and J lost 2, with 14 bases in between. Looked up from germline, CDR1 is SGHDN and CDR2 is FVKESK. This CDR3 reads CASSQDQRDKAYEQYF. The CDR3 DNA is TGTGCCAGCAGCCAAGATCAAAGGGACAAAGCCTACGAGCAGTACTTC.

The chain carries TRBV5-8 and TRBJ1-2; the match to TRBD1 covers 12 bases. Germline CDR1 is SGHTS and CDR2 is YDEGEE. With 4 bases clipped from V and 5 bases from J, the junction kept 6 bases outside the gene matches. CDR3 length: 15 amino acids. CDR3 nucleotide sequence: TGTGCCAGCAGCGGGGGACAGGGGGCGTGGTATGGCTACACCTTC. It specifies CASSGGQGAWYGYTF.

The J gene is TRBJ2-5, the V gene TRBV29-1, with TRBD1 as a possible D gene (6 bases). The CDR3 is 20 amino acids. V shed 7 bases and J shed 9 bases, with 42 bases lying between them. The V gene's germline CDR1 is SQVTM and CDR2 ANQGSEA. In nucleotides, the CDR3 is TGCAGCGATAATAACCCCCGATCCGGGACACTGGGACCGTTACCCCGTCCCCAGTACTTC. Translating gives CSDNNPRSGTLGPLPRPQYF.

The chain joins TRBV15 to TRBJ1-2; D is unresolved. CDR3 length: 14 amino acids. In germline, CDR1 is LNHNV, CDR2 YYDKDF (reference sequence). The V gene lost 1 base and the J gene lost 2 bases, with 8 bases spanning the gap. The CDR3 DNA reads as TGTGCCACCAGCAGAGCTGCGGAGAACTATGGCTACACCTTC. It yields the protein CATSRAAENYGYTF.

The V gene is TRBV19, the J gene TRBJ1-5, with 9 bases aligning to TRBD1. The germline V gene has CDR1 LNHDA and CDR2 SQIVND (reference sequence). Trimming at V came to 5 bases and at J to 7 bases, leaving 12 bases not matched to a gene. This CDR3 is 16 amino acids long. This CDR3 reads CASSSIRTGVGQPQHF. CDR3 in DNA: TGTGCCAGTAGTTCGATACGGACAGGGGTAGGGCAGCCCCAGCATTTT.

This chain uses TRBV24-1 with TRBJ2-5, with TRBD1 as a possible D gene (7 bases). Germline loops: CDR1 KGHDR, CDR2 SFDVKD. This CDR3 has 15 amino acids. V lost 1 base, J lost 4 bases, and 12 bases lay in between. The CDR3 coding sequence is TGTGCCACCAGTGATTTCTACAGGGGAGGAGAGACCCAGTACTTC. It encodes CATSDFYRGGETQYF.

This clone has a handful of counts. In nucleotides, the CDR3 is TGTGCCAGTAAAATACAGGGGGCAAATCAGCCCCAGCATTTT. Its translation is CASKIQGANQPQHF. The chain joins TRBV19 to TRBJ1-5; 9 nucleotides match TRBD1. The CDR3 runs to 14 residues. With 7 bases clipped from V and 4 bases from J, the junction kept 5 bases outside the gene matches. Germline V gene sequence: CDR1 LNHDA, CDR2 SQIVND (reference sequence).

The rearrangement joins TRBV13 to TRBJ1-3, with TRBD1 matching 7 bases. V lost 5 bases and J lost 2; bases outside the gene matches: 12. The germline gives CDR1 PRHDT, CDR2 FYEKMQ (reference sequence). The CDR3 runs to 17 residues. DNA for the CDR3: TGTGCCAGCAGCATAAGACAGGGATTAATTACTGGAAACACCATATATTTT. This codes for CASSIRQGLITGNTIYF. Together with reference TRBV13 and TRBJ1-3, the CDR3 gives the full variable domain: AAGVIQSPRHLIKEKRETATLKCYPIPRHDTVYWYQQGPGQDPQFLISFYEKMQSDKGSIPDRFSAQQFSDYHSELNMSSLELGDSALYFCASSIRQGLITGNTIYFGEGSWLTVV.

This clone has a handful of counts. CDR3 bases: TGTGCCACCAGTCTCTCTTATACAGGCGAGCAGTACGTC. Encoded protein: CATSLSYTGEQYV. V usage is TRBV24-1 and J usage is TRBJ2-7, with D tentatively TRBD1 (5 bases). V was trimmed by 6 bases and J by 6 bases, leaving 14 bases between them. The germline gives CDR1 KGHDR, CDR2 SFDVKD. The CDR3 covers 13 residues.

This clone was picked up a small number of times. This chain links TRBV6-6 with TRBJ1-1, with D possibly matching TRBD1 (6 bases). The CDR3 length is 14 residues. The ends were cut back, 7 bases at V and 5 bases at J, with 17 bases in the middle. Germline V gives CDR1 MNHNY, CDR2 SVGAGI (reference sequence). The CDR3 coding sequence is TGTGCCAGCATCTTCAGGGGAGGGTGGACTGAAGCTTTCTTT. Translation gives CASIFRGGWTEAFF.

The CDR3 here is CASSLGPAGAQETQYF. The DNA of the CDR3 is TGTGCCAGCAGCTTGGGGCCAGCGGGGGCGCAAGAGACCCAGTACTTC. The chain couples TRBV5-4 to TRBJ2-5, with 8 bases lining up with TRBD2. V was clipped by 0 bases and J by 2 bases; unmatched bases: 6. The CDR3 is 16 residues long. The germline CDR1 and CDR2 sequences are SGHNT and YYREEE (reference sequence).

The rearrangement links TRBV7-6 to TRBJ2-2, with TRBD1 matching over 10 bases. The ends lost 4 bases at V and 7 bases at J; junction bases unmatched: 6. This CDR3 comprises 15 residues. Germline CDR1 reads SGHVS; CDR2 reads FNYEAQ. CDR3 residues: CASSSRQGAVGELFF. The CDR3 bases are TGTGCCAGCAGCTCGCGACAGGGGGCGGTCGGGGAGCTGTTTTTT.

This clone was seen a single time. CDR3 in DNA: TGTGCCAGCAGCAGCGACAGGGGACGAACAAACGGGGAGCTGTTTTTT. This gives the protein CASSSDRGRTNGELFF. The V gene is TRBV7-3, the J gene TRBJ2-2, with 8 bases identical to TRBD1. CDR3 length equals 16 residues. CDR1 and CDR2 (germline): SGHTA, FQGTGA. Trimming cost V 5 bases and J 7 bases; bases outside gene matches: 12.

The rearrangement links TRBV19 to TRBJ2-3; 9 bases map to TRBD2. The CDR3 covers 15 residues. CDR1 is LNHDA, CDR2 SQIVND, per germline (reference sequence). J was trimmed by 4 bases and V by 6 bases; bases with no gene match: 8. The CDR3 nucleotides are TGTGCCAGTAGGCGGCTAGCGGGGAACGCAGATACGCAGTATTTT. Protein: CASRRLAGNADTQYF.

This chain links TRBV5-6 with TRBJ2-7; D possibly corresponds to TRBD1 (6 bases). V lost 4 bases to trimming and J lost 2 bases, with 16 bases between them. CDR1 is SGHDT and CDR2 is YYEEEE in the germline V gene. The CDR3 length is 15 residues. The CDR3 nucleotides read TGTGCCAGCAGCCTTGCCGGGACACCGGCCTACGAGCAGTACTTC. Translated, it gives CASSLAGTPAYEQYF.

V and J are TRBV4-2 and TRBJ1-5, with TRBD1 matching over 8 bases. The CDR3 has 15 residues. V lost 2 bases, J lost 3 bases, and 3 bases stayed unmatched. Germline V lookup: CDR1 LGHNA, CDR2 YNFKEQ. The CDR3 protein is CASSQTDRANQPQHF. CDR3 nucleotides: TGTGCCAGCAGCCAAACGGACAGGGCCAATCAGCCCCAGCATTTT.

The CDR3 nucleotides are TGTGCCAGCAGGAGGACAGGGGAGTCCCCTGAAGCTTTCTTT. It yields the protein CASRRTGESPEAFF. The chain couples TRBV6-1 to TRBJ1-1; 9 positions match TRBD1. Germline CDR1 MNHNS, CDR2 SASEGT. The junction had 8 bases not matched to a gene; V was cut back by 6 bases and J by 6 bases. The CDR3 covers 14 residues.

This clone was detected only a few times. Here the CDR3 reads CASSQVRRDSFYNSPLHF. For the CDR3, the DNA is TGTGCCAGCAGCCAAGTGCGCAGAGACAGTTTTTATAATTCACCCCTCCACTTT. The V gene is TRBV3-1 (or the pseudogene TRBV3-2), the J gene TRBJ1-6; D is perhaps TRBD1 (5 bases). The CDR3 totals 18 residues. Per germline, CDR1 LGHDT and CDR2 YNNKEL (reference sequence). Trimming shortened V by 1 base and J by 4 bases, and 17 bases separated the two germline ends.

CDR3 amino acids: CASSQDGNPGQGAVYGYTF. The CDR3 nucleotides read TGTGCCAGCAGCCAAGATGGGAACCCGGGACAGGGGGCCGTCTATGGCTACACCTTC. This chain uses TRBV4-2 with TRBJ1-2; 12 nucleotides agree with TRBD1. CDR3 length equals 19 residues. V shed 0 bases and J 4 bases; nucleotides not matched to a gene: 12. Germline CDR1 and CDR2: LGHNA and YNFKEQ.

V gene TRBV6-4 combines with J gene TRBJ2-3, with D unclear. V dropped 2 bases and J dropped 0 bases, with 9 bases sitting between them. The CDR3 totals 15 residues. CDR1 is MRHNA and CDR2 is SNTAGT in the germline V gene. CDR3 protein: CASSDTAGSTDTQYF. Written as DNA, the CDR3 is TGTGCCAGCAGTGACACGGCCGGGAGCACAGATACGCAGTATTTT.

V and J are TRBV10-1 and TRBJ2-7; D gene unclear. Germline CDR1 WNHNN, CDR2 SYGVQD (reference sequence). The CDR3 is 12 amino acids. Trimming left V 5 bases short and J 6 bases short, with 11 bases between. The chain's CDR3 is CASSSDSIEQYF. The CDR3 region has the DNA TGCGCCAGCAGTTCCGACTCAATCGAGCAGTACTTC.